This entry lists 18 T cell receptor beta chains sequenced from one sample in a study of CD8 T cells in ankylosing spondylitis. General study results and limits: Apparently characteristic of ankylosing spondylitis blood was a TCR beta motif (about 8 highly homologous variants).

A single record per CDR3 protein comes from TCRdb applying MiXCR to the 5' RACE reads. The repertoire holds fewer than 650,000 distinct CDR3 sequences, with about 13% as singletons. These receptors' targets are unknown. The sequencing sample was made of blood, either unsorted or a sorted T cell fraction (not recorded which). Source of these receptors: a male donor with ankylosing spondylitis.

The chain employs TRBV6-5 and TRBJ1-3; D unclear. The CDR3 totals 15 residues. Trimming took 0 bases from V and 5 from J, leaving 11 bases between them. From germline, CDR1 is MNHEY and CDR2 SVGAGI. CDR3 region: CASSYSSARRNTIYF. The CDR3 bases are TGTGCCAGCAGTTACTCATCGGCCAGGAGAAACACCATATATTTT.

V gene TRBV7-2 combines with J gene TRBJ2-5; 8 bases line up with TRBD2. Germline V gives CDR1 SGHTA, CDR2 FQGNSA. The CDR3 consists of 16 residues. Germline trimming cut 6 bases from V and 9 bases from J; bases unmatched to any gene: 18. CDR3: CASRSNAVPYGGAQYF. CDR3 nucleotides: TGTGCCAGCAGATCAAACGCAGTACCCTACGGGGGGGCCCAGTACTTC.

This clonotype was seen repeatedly, ten times or more. The genes are TRBV7-6 and TRBJ2-1; no reliable D call. Looked up from germline, CDR1 is SGHVS and CDR2 is FNYEAQ. CDR3 length equals 13 residues. Trimming took off 5 bases at V and 5 bases at J, with 10 bases between the two ends. The CDR3 sequence: CASSKISHNEQFF. The CDR3 DNA follows: TGTGCCAGCAGCAAAATTTCACACAATGAGCAGTTCTTC.

There are a few counts of this clonotype. DNA for the CDR3: TGTGCCAGCAGCTTAGTATCAGTGAAGTCTGGAAACACCATATATTTT. Translated, it gives CASSLVSVKSGNTIYF. This sequence joins TRBV7-2 and TRBJ1-3; no reliable D call. Per germline, CDR1 SGHTA and CDR2 FQGNSA. The CDR3 covers 16 residues. The germline V and J ends were trimmed by 1 base and 1 base, with 11 bases remaining between them.

This chain's CDR3 is CATRSRVNTGELFF. In DNA form, the CDR3 reads TGTGCCACTCGGAGCAGGGTGAACACCGGGGAGCTGTTTTTT. The chain recombines TRBV2 with TRBJ2-2; D perhaps matches TRBD1 (5 bases). The CDR3 is 14 residues long. Trimming cost V 10 bases and J 1 base, with 13 bases left between them. Germline CDR1 is SNHLY and CDR2 is FYNNEI.

This rearrangement joins TRBV7-2 to TRBJ2-3; 8 nucleotides line up with TRBD2. Unmatched junction bases numbered 4, after V lost 1 base and J lost 1 base. CDR1 and CDR2 (germline): SGHTA, FQGNSA. This CDR3 has 16 residues. CDR3 sequence (DNA): TGTGCCAGCAGCTTAGGGCGAGCGGGAGGCACAGATACGCAGTATTTT. This translates into CASSLGRAGGTDTQYF.

This clonotype has only a few counts. The chain has TRBV27 and TRBJ2-3; TRBD2 matches at 8 bases. The CDR3 is made up of 16 amino acids. Germline CDR1 MNHEY, CDR2 SMNVEV (reference sequence). With 5 bases clipped from V and 6 bases from J, the junction kept 13 bases outside the gene matches. This CDR3 is CASSPTEAGGGDTQYF. The CDR3 DNA reads TGTGCCAGCAGTCCGACCGAGGCGGGAGGAGGTGATACGCAGTATTTT.

Only a few counts were recorded for this clonotype. The V call is TRBV5-1, the J call TRBJ2-5, with D possibly called TRBD1 or TRBD2 (5 bases each). The V gene's germline CDR1 is SGHRS and CDR2 YFSETQ. Trimming left V 4 bases short and J 5 bases short, with 12 bases between. The CDR3 is 13 amino acids. The CDR3 loop reads CASSPGTRETQYF. The CDR3 DNA follows: TGCGCCAGCAGCCCCGGGACGCGGGAGACCCAGTACTTC.

This clonotype was seen ten or more times. The rearrangement uses TRBV12-3 or TRBV12-4 and TRBJ1-1; 8 nucleotides match TRBD1. V dropped 3 bases and J dropped 5; count of bases not matched to a gene: 5. The length of the CDR3 is 14 residues. The CDR3 here is CASSLSGGRTEAFF. DNA for the CDR3: TGTGCCAGCAGTTTGTCAGGGGGCCGGACTGAAGCTTTCTTT.

The rearrangement joins TRBV9 to TRBJ1-1; TRBD1 matches 7 bases. Trimming cost V 2 bases and J 1 base; bases outside gene matches: 2. CDR3 length: 14 amino acids. Germline CDR1 SGDLS, CDR2 YYNGEE. DNA of the CDR3: TGTGCCAGCAGCGTTGGGACAGCGAACACTGAAGCTTTCTTT. Translated: CASSVGTANTEAFF.

The V gene is TRBV13, the J gene TRBJ1-1; D remains unclear. CDR1 is PRHDT, CDR2 FYEKMQ, per germline (reference sequence). Trimming took 7 bases from V and 4 from J, leaving 10 bases between them. The CDR3 is 12 amino acids. The CDR3 region has the DNA TGTGCCAGCACTAGATTAGGCACTGAAGCTTTCTTT. Amino acid sequence: CASTRLGTEAFF.

A remark on this clonotype: One end of the junction fails to match germline, which may point to a read error. V is TRBV29-1 and J is TRBJ1-4; 7 bases align to TRBD1. Germline values: CDR1 SQVTM, CDR2 ANQGSEA. The CDR3 length is 14 residues. The CDR3 region has the DNA TGCAGCGTTAAAGAGGGGGCGGCTAATGAAAAACTGTTTTTT. Translation gives CSVKEGAANEKLFF.

This clonotype came up a few times. This rearrangement joins TRBV5-4 to TRBJ2-5; no clear D. V shed 3 bases and J shed 5 bases, with 11 bases lying between them. The CDR3 is 13 amino acids. CDR1 is SGHNT and CDR2 is YYREEE in the germline V gene (reference sequence). CDR3 amino acids: CASSSPGMETQYF. DNA of the CDR3: TGTGCCAGCAGCTCACCAGGAATGGAGACCCAGTACTTC.

This chain joins TRBV5-1 and TRBJ2-1; tentative D call: TRBD1 (5 bases). In germline, CDR1 is SGHRS, CDR2 YFSETQ. The CDR3 totals 13 residues. Trimming pared 3 bases from V and 7 bases from J, leaving 11 bases between. The CDR3 here is CASSWQGSNEQFF. CDR3 sequence (DNA): TGCGCCAGCAGCTGGCAGGGCTCGAATGAGCAGTTCTTC.

V usage is TRBV12-3 or TRBV12-4 and J usage is TRBJ2-2; no reliable D call. V was clipped by 3 bases and J by 4 bases, with 15 bases between them. The CDR3 has 16 amino acids. The CDR3 is CASSFSLRGATGELFF. CDR3 DNA: TGTGCCAGCAGTTTTAGTCTTCGAGGTGCCACCGGGGAGCTGTTTTTT.

This clonotype was seen many times. The J gene is TRBJ2-7, the V gene TRBV12-3 or TRBV12-4; D is possibly TRBD1 (6 bases). V lost 5 bases to trimming and J lost 0 bases, with 11 bases between them. This CDR3 is 14 amino acids long. CDR3 bases: TGTGCCAGCAGTGATGACAGGATCTCCTACGAGCAGTACTTC. Its protein product is CASSDDRISYEQYF.

The table lists this clonotype with a few counts. The chain recombines TRBV7-9 with TRBJ2-2; the match to TRBD1 covers 7 bases. There are 15 residues in the CDR3. Trimming cost V 4 bases and J 4 bases; bases outside gene matches: 6. Per the germline V gene, CDR1 is SEHNR and CDR2 is FQNEAQ (reference sequence). The CDR3 region is CASSYRQGGTGELFF. The CDR3 DNA follows: TGTGCCAGCAGCTACCGACAGGGCGGCACCGGGGAGCTGTTTTTT.

Only a few counts were recorded for this clonotype. V and J are TRBV3-1 and TRBJ2-1; D call uncertain. The CDR3 contains 15 residues. Germline CDR1 and CDR2: LGHDT and YNNKEL (reference sequence). V was cut by 3 bases and J by 4 bases, with 13 bases left in between. DNA of the CDR3: TGTGCCAGCAGCCAGACGTTAGGCGGTTACAATGAGCAGTTCTTC. Translating it yields CASSQTLGGYNEQFF.